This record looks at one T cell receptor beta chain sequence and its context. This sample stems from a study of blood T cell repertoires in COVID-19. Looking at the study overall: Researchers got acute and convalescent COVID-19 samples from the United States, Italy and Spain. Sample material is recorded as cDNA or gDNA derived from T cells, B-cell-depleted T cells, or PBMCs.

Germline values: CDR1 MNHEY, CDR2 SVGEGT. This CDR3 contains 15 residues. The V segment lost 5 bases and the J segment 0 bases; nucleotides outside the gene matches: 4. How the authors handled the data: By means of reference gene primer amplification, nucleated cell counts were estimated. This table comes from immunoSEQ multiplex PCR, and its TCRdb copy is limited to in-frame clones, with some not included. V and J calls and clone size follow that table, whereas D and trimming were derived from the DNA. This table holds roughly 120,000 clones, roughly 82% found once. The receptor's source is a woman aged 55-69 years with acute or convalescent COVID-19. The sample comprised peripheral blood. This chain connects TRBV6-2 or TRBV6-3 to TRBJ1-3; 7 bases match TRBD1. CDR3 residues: CASSRGTASGNTIYF. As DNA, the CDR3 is TGTGCCAGCAGTCGGGGGACAGCCTCTGGAAACACCATATATTTT.